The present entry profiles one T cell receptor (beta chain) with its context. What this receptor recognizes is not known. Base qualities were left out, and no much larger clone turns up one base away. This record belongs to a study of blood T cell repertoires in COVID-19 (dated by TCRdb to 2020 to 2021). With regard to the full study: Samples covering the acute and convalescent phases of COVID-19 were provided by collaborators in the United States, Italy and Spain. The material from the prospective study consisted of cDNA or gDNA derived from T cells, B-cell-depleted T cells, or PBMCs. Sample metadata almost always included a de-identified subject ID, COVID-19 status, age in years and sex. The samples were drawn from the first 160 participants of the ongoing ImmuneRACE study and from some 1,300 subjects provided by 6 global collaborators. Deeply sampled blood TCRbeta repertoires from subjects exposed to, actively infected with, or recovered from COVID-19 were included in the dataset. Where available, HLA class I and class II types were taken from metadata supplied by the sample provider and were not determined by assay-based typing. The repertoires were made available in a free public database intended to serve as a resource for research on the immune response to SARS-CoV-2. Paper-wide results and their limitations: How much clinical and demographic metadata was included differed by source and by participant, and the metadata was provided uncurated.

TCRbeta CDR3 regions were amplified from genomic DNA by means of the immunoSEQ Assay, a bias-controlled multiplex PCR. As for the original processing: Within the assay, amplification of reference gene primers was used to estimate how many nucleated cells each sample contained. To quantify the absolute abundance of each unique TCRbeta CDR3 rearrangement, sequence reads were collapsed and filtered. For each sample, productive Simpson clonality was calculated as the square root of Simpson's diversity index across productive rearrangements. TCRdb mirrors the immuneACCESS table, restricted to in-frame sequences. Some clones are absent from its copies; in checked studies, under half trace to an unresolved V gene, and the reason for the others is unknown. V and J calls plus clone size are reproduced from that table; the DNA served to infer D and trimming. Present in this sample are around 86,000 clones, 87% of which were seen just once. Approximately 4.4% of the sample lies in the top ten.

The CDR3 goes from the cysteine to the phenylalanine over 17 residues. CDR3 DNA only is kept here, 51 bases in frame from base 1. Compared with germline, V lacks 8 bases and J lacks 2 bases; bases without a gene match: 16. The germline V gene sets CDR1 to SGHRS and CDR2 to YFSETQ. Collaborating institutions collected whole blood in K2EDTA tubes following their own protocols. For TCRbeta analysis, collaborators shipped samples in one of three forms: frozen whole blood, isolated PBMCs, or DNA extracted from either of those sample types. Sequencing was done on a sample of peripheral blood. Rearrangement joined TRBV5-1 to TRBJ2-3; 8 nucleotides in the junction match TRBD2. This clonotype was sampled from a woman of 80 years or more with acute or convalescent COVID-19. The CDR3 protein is CASRTLTSGLYTDTQYF. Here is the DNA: TGCGCCAGTCGAACATTAACTAGCGGATTATACACAGATACGCAGTATTTT.